This section outlines one T cell receptor beta chain sequence together with its context. Antigen unknown. The sample is drawn from a study of cytomegalovirus exposure and HLA in healthy donors. Study overall: Earlier, 100 million or so unique TCR beta sequences were recovered from roughly 200 million T cells by an analysis. Points from the study as a whole: TCR beta V- and J-gene trimming, according to a later analysis, was linked to a missense DCLRE1C variant. Presence/absence analyses rested on an assumption that sequencing depth was roughly uniform across donors.

Primers for the PCR totalled 60 Vbeta and 13 Jbeta. Produced via immunoSEQ multiplex PCR; TCRdb's table is partial and in-frame only. The sample has over 85,000 clones, roughly 60% seen once. The ends were cut back, 2 bases at V and 7 bases at J, with 14 bases in the middle. Germline values: CDR1 MNHEY, CDR2 SMNVEV (reference sequence). The CDR3 is 15 residues long. What was sequenced was PBMCs. The TCR was taken from a human donor in good health. This sequence joins TRBV27 and TRBJ1-4, with D maybe TRBD1 (6 bases). The CDR3 sequence is CASSLGPRGGEKLFF. The CDR3 DNA follows: TGTGCCAGCAGTTTAGGGCCCAGGGGTGGTGAAAAACTGTTTTTT.